These T cell receptor beta chains were read from a single sample in a study of monozygotic twins with inflammatory bowel disease. TCRdb reprocessed the 5' RACE reads and reports one entry per CDR3 protein, with no DNA. The sample spans 300,000 to 450,000 distinct CDR3 sequences; the ten largest clones claim 2% to 3%. The sequenced sample consisted of blood. These receptors all stem from a human donor with ulcerative colitis or Crohn's disease, or a healthy co-twin of an affected twin (not recorded which). CDR3s include the opening cysteine and the closing phenylalanine or tryptophan. Fields, in order: J gene, V gene, CDR3 protein.

J gene: TRBJ1-1
V gene: TRBV6-5
CDR3 protein: CASVGRGDTEAFF

J gene: TRBJ2-3
V gene: TRBV24-1
CDR3 protein: CATSDVGGTADTQYF

J gene: TRBJ2-4
V gene: TRBV7-2
CDR3 protein: CASSSSASGGPQNIQYF

J gene: TRBJ1-1
V gene: TRBV6-2/TRBV6-3
CDR3 protein: CASSSLRDTHLLTEAFF

J gene: TRBJ2-3
V gene: TRBV7-9
CDR3 protein: CASSLPGRDSTDTQYF

J gene: TRBJ2-7
V gene: TRBV25-1
CDR3 protein: CASSEWAGVLSEQYF

J gene: TRBJ2-1
V gene: TRBV12-3/TRBV12-4
CDR3 protein: CASSLESGRPSYNEQFF

J gene: TRBJ2-7
V gene: TRBV7-2
CDR3 protein: CASSVRGRFLYEQYF

J gene: TRBJ2-7
V gene: TRBV7-6
CDR3 protein: CASSNRRGGEQYF

J gene: TRBJ1-3
V gene: TRBV20-1
CDR3 protein: CSARDLGGAGNTIYF

J gene: TRBJ1-2
V gene: TRBV12-3/TRBV12-4
CDR3 protein: CASGSGGGYSYGYTF

J gene: TRBJ2-7
V gene: TRBV7-8
CDR3 protein: CASSLYHLADRSYEQYF

J gene: TRBJ2-7
V gene: TRBV6-5
CDR3 protein: CASSYSTRQIRGQYF

J gene: TRBJ2-5
V gene: TRBV5-1
CDR3 protein: CASSPTAGGQETQYF

J gene: TRBJ2-1
V gene: TRBV4-2
CDR3 protein: CASTKRTSGGAWYNEQFF

J gene: TRBJ1-5
V gene: TRBV7-2
CDR3 protein: CASSLYGTVGNQPQHF

J gene: TRBJ1-1
V gene: TRBV9
CDR3 protein: CASSVLRENTEAFF